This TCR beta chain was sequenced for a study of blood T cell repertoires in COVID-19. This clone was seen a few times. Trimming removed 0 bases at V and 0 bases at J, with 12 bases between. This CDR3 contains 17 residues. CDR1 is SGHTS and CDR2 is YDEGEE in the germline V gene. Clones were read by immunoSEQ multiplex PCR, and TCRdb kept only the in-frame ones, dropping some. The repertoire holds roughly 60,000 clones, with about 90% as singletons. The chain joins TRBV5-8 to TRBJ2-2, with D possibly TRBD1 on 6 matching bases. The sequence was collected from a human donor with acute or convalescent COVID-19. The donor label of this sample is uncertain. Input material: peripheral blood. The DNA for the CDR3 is TGTGCCAGCAGCTTGGTACGATCAGGGGCGAACACCGGGGAGCTGTTTTTT. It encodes CASSLVRSGANTGELFF.